What follows are 17 T cell receptor beta chains derived from one specimen sequenced in a study of cytomegalovirus exposure and HLA in healthy donors. The primer mix had 60 Vbeta and 13 Jbeta primers. Assay used: immunoSEQ multiplex PCR; TCRdb lists only in-frame clones, some missing. The sample lists approximately 95,000 clones, about four fifths occurring once. Sequencing input: PBMCs. The receptors were gathered from a man aged 18-30 years in good health and CMV-seropositive.

CDR3 protein: CASSYGTGVPPLHF. The CDR3, as DNA: TGTGCCAGCAGTTACGGGACAGGGGTCCCACCCCTCCACTTT. The chain joins TRBV6-5 to TRBJ1-6, with 10 nucleotides matching TRBD1. In germline, CDR1 is MNHEY, CDR2 SVGAGI. The CDR3 loop spans 14 amino acids. V was clipped by 2 bases and J by 11 bases; unmatched bases: 3.

The J gene is TRBJ1-5, the V gene TRBV27; possible D gene TRBD1, 5 bases. Trimming took 2 bases from V and 7 from J, leaving 12 bases between them. CDR1 and CDR2 (germline): MNHEY, SMNVEV (reference sequence). The length of the CDR3 is 14 residues. DNA for the CDR3: TGTGCCAGCAGTTTAATCTCGGGGGAACAGCCCCAGCATTTT. It yields the protein CASSLISGEQPQHF.

This chain uses TRBV6-1 with TRBJ1-2; D call uncertain. The germline V gene encodes CDR1 MNHNS and CDR2 SASEGT. V was trimmed by 5 bases and J by 2 bases, leaving 9 bases between them. The CDR3 extends over 13 amino acids. The CDR3 spells CASSSTVNYGYTF. The CDR3, as DNA: TGTGCCAGCAGTTCCACAGTAAACTATGGCTACACCTTC.

The CDR3 DNA sequence: TGTGCCAGCAGCCAGAGTCTAGCGGGGGGAAGAGAGACCCAGTACTTC. As protein: CASSQSLAGGRETQYF. The chain is built from TRBV5-5 and TRBJ2-5, with TRBD2 identical over 11 bases. Per germline, CDR1 SGHKS and CDR2 YYEKEE (reference sequence). V gave up 4 bases and J gave up 4 bases; unmatched junction bases: 9. The CDR3 runs 16 residues.

The chain employs TRBV28 and TRBJ1-5, with 12 bases lining up with TRBD1. From germline, CDR1 is MDHEN and CDR2 SYDVKM. This CDR3 spans 16 amino acids. V dropped 4 bases and J dropped 2; count of bases not matched to a gene: 3. The CDR3 protein is CASSWGQGAGNQPQHF. As DNA, the CDR3 is TGTGCCAGCAGTTGGGGACAGGGGGCGGGCAATCAGCCCCAGCATTTT.

Only a few counts were recorded for this clone. The V gene is TRBV4-1, the J gene TRBJ2-7; D is undetermined. Germline lookup yields CDR1 MGHRA and CDR2 YSYEKL. V was clipped by 4 bases and J by 2 bases, with 18 bases between them. The CDR3 loop spans 16 amino acids. The DNA of the CDR3 is TGCGCCAGCAGCCCTCCCACGGGTAGACCTACCTACGAGCAGTACTTC. This encodes CASSPPTGRPTYEQYF.

The rearrangement joins TRBV7-9 to TRBJ2-4; D uncertain. V gave up 4 bases and J gave up 3 bases, with 7 bases separating them. Germline lookup yields CDR1 SEHNR and CDR2 FQNEAQ (reference sequence). The CDR3 runs to 13 residues. The CDR3 here is CASSSPLKNIQYF. The CDR3 DNA reads as TGTGCCAGCAGCTCTCCTCTCAAAAACATTCAGTACTTC.

This chain joins TRBV2 and TRBJ1-1; D gene uncertain. Per the germline V gene, CDR1 is SNHLY and CDR2 is FYNNEI. Deletions cut 6 bases from V and 6 bases from J, with 11 bases between. The CDR3 runs 12 residues. The CDR3 DNA is TGTGCCAGCAGGGCGGGGTTCCCTGAAGCTTTCTTT. Protein: CASRAGFPEAFF.

The V call is TRBV7-9, the J call TRBJ2-5, with 9 bases that match TRBD1. Germline values: CDR1 SEHNR, CDR2 FQNEAQ (reference sequence). With V trimmed by 4 bases and J by 1 base, 4 bases remained unmatched. The CDR3 consists of 15 residues. The chain's CDR3 is CASSWPGQGQETQYF. As DNA, the CDR3 is TGTGCCAGCAGCTGGCCGGGACAGGGCCAAGAGACCCAGTACTTC.

The chain couples TRBV6-1 to TRBJ1-6; 11 nucleotides agree with TRBD1. Looked up from germline, CDR1 is MNHNS and CDR2 is SASEGT. The CDR3 consists of 15 residues. Trimming at V came to 5 bases and at J to 10 bases, leaving 7 bases not matched to a gene. The DNA of the CDR3 is TGTGCCAGCAGTCCGGACAGGGGGCGTGAATCACCCCTCCACTTT. The encoded protein is CASSPDRGRESPLHF.

The gene calls are TRBV30 and TRBJ2-7; TRBD2 matches at 14 bases. CDR1 is GTSNPN and CDR2 is SVGIG in the germline V gene (reference sequence). With V trimmed by 5 bases and J by 5 bases, 5 bases remained unmatched. CDR3 length: 14 residues. The CDR3 here is CAWQTSGGADEQYF. CDR3 nucleotides: TGTGCCTGGCAGACTAGCGGGGGGGCCGACGAGCAGTACTTC.

The CDR3 DNA follows: TGTGCCAGCACCCCGGACAGGGGAATGAACACTGAAGCTTTCTTT. Protein sequence: CASTPDRGMNTEAFF. This chain links TRBV6-1 with TRBJ1-1; 9 nucleotides align to TRBD1. The germline V gene has CDR1 MNHNS and CDR2 SASEGT. The CDR3 covers 15 residues. J gave up 0 bases and V 7 bases, and 6 bases lay outside the gene matches.

The J gene is TRBJ1-4, the V gene TRBV4-1; D ambiguous. CDR1 and CDR2 from the germline V gene are MGHRA and YSYEKL. Trimming took 0 bases from V and 8 from J, leaving 10 bases between them. This CDR3 has 14 amino acids. The CDR3 here is CASSQDLTGEKLFF. The CDR3 DNA is TGCGCCAGCAGCCAAGATCTAACGGGAGAAAAACTGTTTTTT.

The chain has TRBV19 and TRBJ2-1; D is perhaps TRBD2 (7 bases). This CDR3 contains 15 residues. Per the germline V gene, CDR1 is LNHDA and CDR2 is SQIVND (reference sequence). Deletions cut 2 bases from V and 5 bases from J, with 13 bases between. CDR3: CASSIRRGAHNEQFF. Written as DNA, the CDR3 is TGTGCCAGTAGTATAAGACGGGGGGCCCACAATGAGCAGTTCTTC.

This clone appeared a single time. The V and J genes are TRBV27 and TRBJ1-2; D perhaps matches TRBD1 (5 bases). Deletions cut 5 bases from V and 6 bases from J, with 22 bases between. Germline lookup yields CDR1 MNHEY and CDR2 SMNVEV (reference sequence). The CDR3 covers 16 residues. CDR3 sequence reads: CASSRELGTLRNGYTF. DNA for the CDR3: TGTGCCAGCAGTAGAGAACTAGGGACTCTGAGAAATGGCTACACCTTC.

This clone was counted a single time. The chain has TRBV6-5 and TRBJ2-1; TRBD2 matches at 8 bases. Germline assignment: CDR1 MNHEY and CDR2 SVGAGI. This CDR3 spans 15 amino acids. Losses at the gene ends were 2 bases for V and 8 bases for J; bases not matched to a gene: 8. The CDR3 nucleotides read TGTGCCAGCAGTTACGGGGCGGGAGGCCCAGATGAGCAGTTCTTC. Translating it yields CASSYGAGGPDEQFF.

The count of this clone is one. The chain combines TRBV7-2 with TRBJ2-7; 13 bases agree with TRBD2. Germline trimming cut 6 bases from V and 1 base from J; bases unmatched to any gene: 9. CDR1 is SGHTA, CDR2 FQGNSA, per germline. The CDR3 spans 17 residues. In DNA, the CDR3 is TGTGCCAGCAGACTACTAGCGGGGGGGGATTTTTCCTACGAGCAGTACTTC. Protein sequence: CASRLLAGGDFSYEQYF.